Detailed here is one T cell receptor beta chain. Its antigen is undetermined. The germline V gene encodes CDR1 MNHEY and CDR2 SVGAGI. The CDR3 runs 14 residues. V gave up 4 bases and J gave up 3 bases; unmatched junction bases: 1. The sample belongs to a study of shared clonotypes between healthy human individuals. At the level of the study: Each donor's CD8 memory used one plate, CD8 naive two, each CD4 subset three.

All the donors were Caucasian adults who lived in Nashville, Tennessee. The study's findings and limits: The study's rarefaction showed incomplete sorted-subset sequencing despite large depth.

TCRdb's copy holds only in-frame clones and misses some; the assay was immunoSEQ multiplex PCR. The table includes about 2.4 million clones, 80% to 95% detected once. This clonotype originated in a man between 18 and 29 years old in good health. Some clones in this sample may be carry-over from other donors' samples. Specimen: naive CD4+ T cells from PBMCs. Subset here: CD45RA+ positively selected. V gene TRBV6-5 combines with J gene TRBJ1-5, with 9 bases lining up with TRBD1. The CDR3 loop reads CASSWTGDNQPQHF. The DNA for the CDR3 is TGTGCCAGCAGTTGGACAGGGGACAATCAGCCCCAGCATTTT.